The clone carrying this T cell receptor (beta chain) was seen many times. Its antigen remains unidentified. This record comes from a study of metastatic and nonmetastatic thyroid tumors. Background on the study: Repertoires of blood and of tissue (tumor or nodule) from malignant and benign thyroid patients were compared. Findings of the study overall: Reportedly, malignant thyroid tumors had significantly higher TCR beta diversity than benign nodules, in blood and tumor.

Patients had received no treatment of any kind before thyroid surgery. Trimming pared 3 bases from V and 5 bases from J, leaving 16 bases between. The CDR3 loop spans 15 amino acids. CDR1 and CDR2 (germline): MGHRA, YSYEKL. Per the authors' pipeline: Building a distant-metastasis classifier for papillary thyroid cancer drew on CDR3 differences across clinicopathological groups. TCRdb re-processed the PCR reads through MiXCR. The V and J calls, along with clone size, are taken from TCRdb and not from the paper's own processing. The data hold about 35,000 clones, with 15% to 20% observed a single time. The sample taken for sequencing was blood. This TCR came from a male donor with papillary thyroid cancer or a benign thyroid nodule (not recorded which). Some clones in this sample may be carry-over from other donors' samples. The V call is TRBV4-1, the J call TRBJ1-2; D perhaps matches TRBD1 (5 bases). This CDR3 reads CASSQAGGVEYGYTF. The CDR3, as DNA: TGCGCCAGCAGCCAGGCTGGGGGGGTTGAGTATGGCTACACCTTC.